This T cell receptor beta chain was sequenced for a study of blood T cell repertoires in COVID-19. Assay used: immunoSEQ multiplex PCR; TCRdb lists only in-frame clones, some missing. Of tens of thousands of clones in the sample, roughly 82% were seen once. This CDR3 comprises 15 residues. V dropped 7 bases and J dropped 0; count of bases not matched to a gene: 6. Germline loops: CDR1 MNHEY, CDR2 SVGAGI. Source material: peripheral blood. The receptor's source is a man between 50 and 59 years old with active or convalescent COVID-19. The chain couples TRBV6-5 to TRBJ1-5, with 7 bases aligning to TRBD1. CDR3 sequence reads: CASNPTGNSNQPQHF. The DNA for the CDR3 is TGTGCCAGCAACCCGACAGGGAATAGCAATCAGCCCCAGCATTTT.